Below are 20 T cell receptor beta chains sequenced from a single sample in a study of cytomegalovirus exposure and HLA in healthy donors. 13 Jbeta primers and 60 Vbeta primers were used for the PCR. Here immunoSEQ multiplex PCR was the method, and the copy in TCRdb shows in-frame clones only, minus some. The sample records 150,000 to 200,000 clones, around 80% being singletons. Sequencing input: PBMCs. The receptor source for this set is a woman in her 30s in good health and CMV-seropositive.

The V and J genes are TRBV2 and TRBJ2-7, with 8 nucleotides matching TRBD2. This CDR3 region has 13 residues. The germline V gene has CDR1 SNHLY and CDR2 FYNNEI. The V segment lost 6 bases and the J segment 3 bases; nucleotides outside the gene matches: 4. CDR3 region: CASSGGDNYEQYF. The CDR3 coding sequence is TGTGCCAGCAGCGGGGGGGACAACTACGAGCAGTACTTC. The full variable domain, with the rest looked up from reference TRBV2 and TRBJ2-7, is EPEVTQTPSHQVTQMGQEVILRCVPISNHLYFYWYRQILGQKVEFLVSFYNNEISEKSEIFDDQFSVERPDGSNFTLKIRSTKLEDSAMYFCASSGGDNYEQYFGPGTRLTVT.

This chain links TRBV18 with TRBJ2-3, with 9 positions matching TRBD2. The CDR3 has 14 residues. Losses at the gene ends were 6 bases for V and 5 bases for J; bases not matched to a gene: 6. CDR1 and CDR2 from the germline V gene are KGHSH and LQKENI. The CDR3 spells CASSLSGSGDTQYF. CDR3 nucleotide sequence: TGTGCCAGCTCCCTTAGCGGGAGTGGAGATACGCAGTATTTT. Using reference TRBV18 and TRBJ2-3 for the parts outside the CDR3, the full variable domain is NAGVMQNPRHLVRRRGQEARLRCSPMKGHSHVYWYRQLPEEGLKFMVYLQKENIIDESGMPKERFSAEFPKEGPSILRIQQVVRGDSAAYFCASSLSGSGDTQYFGPGTRLTVL.

This rearrangement joins TRBV5-1 to TRBJ1-1; maybe TRBD1 (5 bases). The CDR3 is 14 residues long. From germline, CDR1 is SGHRS and CDR2 YFSETQ. The V end lost 4 bases, the J end lost 1 base, and 11 bases lay between the germline ends. DNA for the CDR3: TGCGCCAGCAGCCCCGGAGGGGAGAACACTGAAGCTTTCTTT. Its protein product is CASSPGGENTEAFF.

The genes are TRBV11-2 and TRBJ1-2; 10 bases match TRBD1. This CDR3 comprises 15 residues. In germline, CDR1 is SGHAT, CDR2 FQNNGV. Germline trimming cut 5 bases from V and 5 bases from J; bases unmatched to any gene: 8. In DNA form, the CDR3 reads TGTGCCAGCAGCACCTACCGGGACAGGGGATATGGCTACACCTTC. It specifies CASSTYRDRGYGYTF.

The genes are TRBV27 and TRBJ2-2; TRBD2 aligns across 10 bases. The CDR3 sequence is 15 residues long. The germline gives CDR1 MNHEY, CDR2 SMNVEV (reference sequence). J was trimmed by 6 bases and V by 5 bases; bases with no gene match: 6. CDR3 region: CASSLLAGKAGELFF. Here the CDR3 DNA reads TGTGCCAGCAGTCTACTAGCGGGAAAGGCCGGGGAGCTGTTTTTT.

The chain uses TRBV7-7 and TRBJ2-2, with D tentatively TRBD2 (6 bases). The CDR3 extends over 12 amino acids. The germline V and J ends were trimmed by 5 bases and 7 bases, with 8 bases remaining between them. Germline CDR1 SSHAT, CDR2 FNYEAQ (reference sequence). DNA of the CDR3: TGTGCCAGCAGCGTTAGCGGCGGGGAGCTGTTTTTT. This gives the protein CASSVSGGELFF.

The chain carries TRBV6-4 and TRBJ1-1, with D hard to call. From germline, CDR1 is MRHNA and CDR2 SNTAGT. Trimming removed 0 bases from V and 4 bases from J, with 9 bases in between. CDR3 length: 14 amino acids. The CDR3 nucleotides read TGTGCCAGCAGTGACTCTATGGAGAGCACTGAAGCTTTCTTT. The encoded protein is CASSDSMESTEAFF.

The CDR3 sequence: CASSTTGVIVDEQFF. In DNA, the CDR3 is TGTGCCAGTAGTACAACAGGGGTTATCGTGGATGAGCAGTTCTTC. The chain uses TRBV19 and TRBJ2-1, with 7 bases aligning to TRBD1. There are 15 residues in the CDR3. Germline trimming cut 4 bases from V and 8 bases from J; bases unmatched to any gene: 11. The germline V gene has CDR1 LNHDA and CDR2 SQIVND (reference sequence).

The CDR3 DNA reads TGTGCCAGCAGTAGGGACACCTCGGTAGCTTTCTTT. It is translated as CASSRDTSVAFF. The chain uses TRBV25-1 and TRBJ1-1, with D perhaps matching TRBD1 (6 bases). Germline loops: CDR1 MGHDK, CDR2 SYGVNS. V gave up 5 bases and J gave up 10 bases, with 14 bases separating them. The CDR3 length is 12 residues.

This clone has just a few counts. This chain links TRBV7-6 with TRBJ2-5, with a possible D match to TRBD2 (6 bases). In germline, CDR1 is SGHVS, CDR2 FNYEAQ. V lost 5 bases to trimming and J lost 4 bases, with 17 bases between them. The CDR3 contains 15 residues. The CDR3 loop is CASSLGREEGETQYF. DNA of the CDR3: TGTGCCAGCAGCCTGGGCAGGGAGGAAGGAGAGACCCAGTACTTC.

This sequence joins TRBV10-3 and TRBJ1-4; D is uncertain. This CDR3 has 16 amino acids. The germline V gene has CDR1 ENHRY and CDR2 SYGVKD. V lost 0 bases, J lost 4 bases, and 12 bases lay in between. In DNA, the CDR3 is TGTGCCATCAGTGAGTCCGGGTCGGGGATTAATGAAAAACTGTTTTTT. This encodes CAISESGSGINEKLFF.

This chain links TRBV15 with TRBJ2-7, with 12 bases lining up with TRBD2. J was trimmed by 3 bases and V by 0 bases; bases with no gene match: 12. Germline V gene data show CDR1 as LNHNV and CDR2 as YYDKDF (reference sequence). This CDR3 has 19 residues. The DNA of the CDR3 is TGTGCCACCAGCAGAGATGAAGCTAGCGGGAGGGCCACGAGCTACGAGCAGTACTTC. It codes for CATSRDEASGRATSYEQYF.

The chain couples TRBV30 to TRBJ1-2, with unresolved D. The CDR3 runs 11 residues. The V and J ends lost 2 bases and 4 bases respectively, with 5 bases between them. The germline gives CDR1 GTSNPN, CDR2 SVGIG (reference sequence). CDR3 region: CAWSPVYGYTF. Here the CDR3 DNA reads TGTGCCTGGAGTCCGGTCTATGGCTACACCTTC.

This chain connects TRBV19 to TRBJ2-3, with 7 bases fitting TRBD2. The CDR3 is 16 residues long. V shed 2 bases, J shed 0 bases, and the junction held 5 bases outside the gene matches. CDR1 is LNHDA, CDR2 SQIVND, per germline (reference sequence). The CDR3 sequence: CASSILAEISTDTQYF. DNA of the CDR3: TGTGCCAGTAGTATACTAGCGGAAATTAGCACAGATACGCAGTATTTT.

V gene TRBV11-2 combines with J gene TRBJ2-1, with D tentatively TRBD2 (6 bases). This CDR3 contains 16 residues. Trimming removed 5 bases at V and 0 bases at J, with 14 bases between. Per germline, CDR1 SGHAT and CDR2 FQNNGV. The CDR3 sequence is CASSPLAAPSYNEQFF. The DNA of the CDR3 is TGTGCCAGCAGCCCACTAGCAGCGCCCTCCTACAATGAGCAGTTCTTC.

The chain uses TRBV10-1 and TRBJ2-6, with TRBD1 matching over 10 bases. The CDR3 has 15 residues. The germline CDR1 and CDR2 sequences are WNHNN and SYGVQD (reference sequence). The junction had 6 bases not matched to a gene; V was cut back by 9 bases and J by 4 bases. CDR3 in DNA: TGCGCCAGTTCGACAGGGGGCAAGGGGGCCAACGTCCTGACTTTC. Translated: CASSTGGKGANVLTF.

The chain carries TRBV19 and TRBJ1-2; D not certain. The CDR3 runs 15 residues. V lost 6 bases, J lost 0 bases, and 14 bases lay in between. Germline CDR1 is LNHDA and CDR2 is SQIVND (reference sequence). CDR3 sequence (DNA): TGTGCCAGTAGCCTTTCGGAGTTAGCTAACTATGGCTACACCTTC. Translation: CASSLSELANYGYTF.

This chain links TRBV4-2 with TRBJ2-7, with TRBD2 as a possible D gene (5 bases). Per germline, CDR1 LGHNA and CDR2 YNFKEQ. With 1 base removed from V and 2 bases from J, the gap between germline ends came to 12 bases. The CDR3 consists of 15 residues. In nucleotides, the CDR3 is TGTGCCAGCAGCCAAGCTAGGGAGAGCACCTACGAGCAGTACTTC. This sequence encodes CASSQARESTYEQYF.

The rearrangement links TRBV28 to TRBJ1-5; TRBD1 aligns across 7 bases. V lost 2 bases, J lost 5 bases, and 6 bases stayed unmatched. The CDR3 loop spans 15 amino acids. The germline gives CDR1 MDHEN, CDR2 SYDVKM. CDR3 bases: TGTGCCAGCAGTTTAATTGGGACAGCGGATCAGCCCCAGCATTTT. Translated, it gives CASSLIGTADQPQHF.

This clone was counted only a few times. This chain links TRBV2 with TRBJ2-7; maybe TRBD1 (5 bases). Looked up from germline, CDR1 is SNHLY and CDR2 is FYNNEI. Trimming stripped 0 bases from V and 2 bases from J, with 11 bases between. The CDR3 sequence is 15 residues long. In DNA form, the CDR3 reads TGTGCCAGCAGTGAAGCGCGCAGGGAACCCTACGAGCAGTACTTC. It translates to CASSEARREPYEQYF.